This T cell receptor beta chain originates from a study of T-cell reconstitution after alpha-beta-depleted transplantation in children. Overall study findings and caveats: Reported findings indicate that, about two months after transplant, alpha-beta T cells came from several hundred expanded clones, which were derived from non-depleted graft cells. Recipient T cells and thymic progenitors that survived were the source of the high TCRbeta diversity seen at day 60 in some patients.

This clonotype was seen more than once but under ten times. Its antigen is not identified. Unique molecular identifiers tagged the TCRbeta library. TCRdb fed the PCR reads into MiXCR, producing one record per CDR3 protein. The data show 700,000 to 950,000 distinct CDR3 sequences, approximately 15% seen once. The CDR3 has 13 amino acids. Germline V CDR1 and CDR2: MNHNS, SASEGT. V lost 6 bases and J lost 3, with 9 bases in between. V usage is TRBV6-1 and J usage is TRBJ1-3; weak D call: TRBD1 (6 bases). The source was PBMCs, mostly from graft donor cells, collected 360 days after TCRalphabeta/CD19-depleted stem cell transplant. The receptor was derived from a male patient younger than 18 who had a stem cell transplant for acute lymphoblastic leukemia, so the T cells may come from the graft donor. CDR3 coding DNA: TGTGCCAGCAGACTGGACAGTGGAAACACCATATATTTT. Its translation: CASRLDSGNTIYF.